This T cell receptor (beta chain) was recorded in a study of human thymus T cells. The study's findings and limits: V and J gene usage appeared biased in thymic and blood repertoires.

Finnish infants who were healthy and having corrective surgery for congenital heart defects made up the donors. Only four of the eight donors provided a roughly 0.5-1 mL blood sample. Genomic DNA was extracted from every available blood leukocyte. Repertoires were generated with immunoSEQ multiplex PCR, while TCRdb's copy carries only in-frame clones and drops some. Here the sample spans about 46,000 clones, around 95% being singletons. Points on this clone: Its antigen remains unknown.

Germline V gives CDR1 GTSNPN, CDR2 SVGIG (reference sequence). V was cut by 0 bases and J by 1 base, with 12 bases left in between. The CDR3 runs 15 residues. The chain combines TRBV30 with TRBJ1-2; D perhaps matches TRBD1 (6 bases). The sequencing input was blood. This TCR derives from a girl in the first two years of life with a congenital heart defect but otherwise immunologically healthy. The CDR3 bases are TGTGCCTGGAGTGTAGGGGGGTGGGGTAACTATGGCTACACCTTC. Protein sequence: CAWSVGGWGNYGYTF. Using reference TRBV30 and TRBJ1-2 for the parts outside the CDR3, the full variable domain is SQTIHQWPATLVQPVGSPLSLECTVEGTSNPNLYWYRQAAGRGLQLLFYSVGIGQISSEVPQNLSASRPQDRQFILSSKKLLLSDSGFYLCAWSVGGWGNYGYTFGSGTRLTVV.